This T cell receptor (beta chain) derives from a study of cytomegalovirus exposure and HLA in healthy donors (dated by TCRdb to about 2017). Broadly, across the study: An earlier analysis of roughly 500 of the donors reported over 250 Gb of sequence data and around 100 million unique TCR beta sequences obtained from about 180 million T cells. An early release covering roughly 580 HLA-typed donors comprised approximately 300 gigabases of sequencing data and 85 million or so unique TCR sequences. The genetic ancestry cluster associated with self-reported Caucasian donors included over 80% of the roughly 400 genotyped donors. The aim of the study was to test whether cataloging public T cell receptors could identify signatures of past pathogen exposure. The study used immunosequencing to profile the T cell repertoires of hundreds of subjects and linked those repertoires to cytomegalovirus serostatus. A separate validation cohort of 100 to 150 different subjects was used in addition to the approximately 640-subject first cohort. To predict cytomegalovirus infection status, the study combined high-throughput TCR immunosequencing, statistical association of individual TCRs with disease status, and machine learning. A later analysis re-analyzed previously published TCR beta repertoires from approximately 700 donors and added high-resolution HLA genotyping to study TCR occurrence patterns. Rather than using new phenotypic data, the later analysis identified candidate immune exposures from TCR beta sequences and from how often those sequences occurred across donors. In an earlier analysis of 587 of the donors, high-throughput TCR beta sequencing was used to judge whether each TCR beta V gene segment behaved as functional or pseudogenic. Donor age, sex, ethnicity and CMV serostatus were collected together with the repertoire data. Genome-wide SNP genotypes for about 65% of the roughly 700 donors were used in a later genetic analysis, which treated that subset as a discovery cohort. All discovery cohort repertoires had been generated on a single sequencing platform. Class I and class II HLA loci were covered by the typing at four-digit resolution. The number of typed donors differed by locus: roughly 629-640 for A, B, C, DRB1 and DQB1; roughly 510 for DQA1; some 590 for DPA1; and approximately 450 for DPB1. Because of strong linkage in the cohort, roughly five DR-DQ haplotypes were treated as single units for association and clustering. On average, around 200,000 unique TCR beta nucleotide sequences were sequenced per donor among more than 350 genotyped donors of the cohort, with about 19% of those sequences being non-productive.

The cohort was made up of approximately 700 healthy bone marrow donors. Cohort members were all nominally healthy when sampled, although unrecorded immune exposures were likely present. The donor was CMV seronegative and belonged to the group of more than 300 seronegative cohort members. A peripheral blood sample was provided by each donor, and peripheral blood mononuclear cells were used for TCR beta sequencing. The Qiagen DNeasy Blood Extraction Kit was used to extract genomic DNA from the blood cell samples. This clone was observed a single time. The antigen this receptor binds is unknown. No base qualities exist here, and no much larger clone lies one base off it. The V and J ends are trimmed by 4 bases and 4 bases, leaving 14 bases between them. The germline V gene encodes CDR1 SGHAT and CDR2 FQNNGV. Reading from cysteine to phenylalanine, the CDR3 counts 14 amino acids. The only DNA kept is the CDR3, 42 bases in frame from the first base.

Library creation used the immunoSEQ multiplex PCR assay. For the multiplex PCR, a mixture combining 60 forward primers for TCR Vbeta segments and 13 reverse primers for TCR Jbeta segments was used. The CDR3 region of rearranged TCR beta genes was amplified from genomic DNA with a multiplex PCR assay. The amplified TCR beta libraries were sequenced on the Illumina HiSeq System as 87-base-pair reads. For the original study's pipeline: A later analysis tallied tens of millions of unique TCR beta chains across the 650 to 750 repertoires, and about 12 million of those chains were shared by two or more donors. To remove PCR and sequencing errors, raw reads were error-corrected and collapsed into unique sequences using a nearest-neighbor algorithm that merged closely related sequences. Alignment of CDR3 sequences to IMGT reference sequences was used to assign V, D and J gene segments. For a sequence to be retained, at least a six-nucleotide match to both a V gene segment and a J gene segment was required. Rearrangements were called productive when the CDR3 lacked stop codons and stayed in frame with V and J; all others were non-productive. Following IMGT convention, CDR3 was defined as the stretch from the second conserved V-encoded cysteine up to the conserved J-encoded phenylalanine. Sequences without an unambiguous match to a single V gene segment were excluded from the earlier analysis of a few hundred of the donors. In an earlier analysis of 450 to 700 of the donors, V segments were called functional above 56.7% productive rearrangements and were called segregating when the between-donor standard deviation exceeded 5%. To diagnose cytomegalovirus status from the catalog of TCR beta chain sequences, a statistical classification framework was built. In a later analysis, V and J genes were assigned by comparing TCR nucleotide sequences against IMGT/GENE-DB human TR gene sequences. The TCRdist pipeline was used in a later analysis to assign CDR3 sequences and most-parsimonious VDJ recombination scenarios. In a later analysis, every TCR beta chain was defined by the combination of its CDR3 amino acid sequence and its V-gene family, and reads without a unique V-gene family were dropped. As a way to deal with suspected cross-contamination and a sequencing artifact, a later analysis dropped hundreds of nucleotide sequences that were highly shared and had low generation probability. In a later analysis, a clonal expansion index for each public chain was calculated from normalized within-repertoire ranks of inferred template counts. In a later analysis, generation probabilities were computed using a VDJ recombination model fitted to out-of-frame rearrangements, and the results were checked against IGoR. Hypergeometric tests were used in a later analysis to score TCR-TCR, TCR-HLA and TCR-CMV co-occurrence, with a repertoire-size bias correction applied to the TCR pairs. A later analysis estimated false discovery rates by permuting HLA or CMV assignments 20 times. A later analysis grouped co-occurring TCRs with DBSCAN, adding TCRdist sequence similarity when clustering within HLA-allele-positive subsets. Co-occurrence clustering excluded repertoires with fewer than 30,000 or more than 120,000 public chains, plus five with anomalous nucleotide sharing. TCRdb stores this immuneACCESS table with in-frame sequences only. Part of the clones is absent; in the studies checked, under half of the shortfall reflects unresolved V genes, and no reason is known for the rest. Clone size and V and J calls were adopted from that table, with D and trimming inferred from the DNA. Across this sample there are approximately 180,000 clones, with about 87% seen only once. The top ten clonotypes cover roughly 1.8% of the sample.

General findings and caveats noted by the study authors: The classifier was reported to diagnose cytomegalovirus status with high specificity and sensitivity in both the original and validation cohorts. The earlier analysis of some 540 of the donors excluded some 16 rarely observed V segments, including chromosome 9 orphons, because counts were too low. Compared with the 666-donor mean, donors in an Asian-associated ancestry cluster had fewer N-insertions in productive TCRs, according to a later genetic analysis. The only immune exposure information available for the cohort was CMV serostatus. Correlated functional status among segregating V segments might reflect linkage disequilibrium, but an unknown experimental factor could not be ruled out. The authors suggested that the approach could potentially be extended to other disease states and immunological phenotypes. Specific HLA alleles were associated with roughly 17,000 TCR beta sequences at a false discovery rate of 0.05 in a later analysis. A later genetic analysis associated a missense DCLRE1C variant with V-gene and J-gene trimming of TCR beta chains, and an independent cohort replicated the association. Across donors, most TCR sequences were observed very rarely, whereas some public TCRs were present in many individuals. A group of highly shared sequence variants was considered likely to be a technical artifact of the sequencing pipeline. According to a later analysis, most CMV-associated TCR beta chains appeared to be HLA-restricted, and the HLA associations seemed to be driven largely by CMV exposure. Because the 87-base-pair reads could not distinguish some IMGT-functional V segments, including TRBV6-2 and TRBV6-3, those segments were excluded. Only TCR beta chains were sequenced in this cohort, and the absence of alpha or paired-chain data limited detectable features. Presence/absence analyses assumed roughly uniform sequencing depth across donors, an assumption that may not hold. When HLA alleles, especially DR and DQ, strongly co-occurred, attributing TCR associations to individual alleles was difficult. An earlier analysis of some 590 of the donors showed that most TCR beta V segments appeared in productive rearrangements either about 87% or about 30% of the time, which broadly matched IMGT annotations. In a later analysis, several top co-occurrence clusters were reported to appear linked to parvovirus B19, influenza, CMV and Epstein-Barr virus. According to a later analysis, TCR association rates differed among HLA loci, with DRB1 alleles showing the most associated TCRs and HLA-C alleles showing the fewest. In a later analysis, HLA-associated TCR beta chains were found to be more clonally expanded and to have lower generation probabilities than equally common non-associated chains. A further reported finding was that TCR beta sequences accurately predicted the HLA-A and HLA-B alleles for most subjects in the first cohort. In the study, 150 to 200 TCR beta chains were listed as associated with cytomegalovirus. In vitro tests confirmed that a few of the cytomegalovirus-associated TCR beta chains recognize cytomegalovirus antigens. Because HLA typing was missing for some donors at each locus, association tests included only the typed subset.

The sequenced sample was PBMCs. The chain employs TRBV11-2 and TRBJ2-7; the D gene is perhaps TRBD2, from 6 matching bases. This TCR came from a woman under 30 in good health and CMV-seronegative. CDR3 protein: CASSSGGGEYEQYF. The sequenced DNA: TGTGCCAGCAGCTCCGGAGGAGGGGAGTACGAGCAGTACTTC.